This entry features one T cell receptor (beta chain) sequence. This specimen belongs to a study of T cell changes during pregnancy in multiple sclerosis. Germline loops: CDR1 SGHVS, CDR2 FNYEAQ. The trim removed 5 bases at V and 5 bases at J, leaving 9 bases unmatched. The CDR3 loop spans 16 amino acids. The repertoire was sequenced with immunoSEQ multiplex PCR; TCRdb's copy has only in-frame clones and lacks some. The data show about 94,000 clones, about 93% seen once. The TCR comes from a female donor with multiple sclerosis, enrolled in a pregnancy study. The sample was peripheral blood, taken in the third trimester of pregnancy. J is TRBJ2-1 and V is TRBV7-6; 10 bases are shared with TRBD2. In nucleotides, the CDR3 is TGTGCCAGCAGCCCAACCCGGACTAGCGGCAACAATGAGCAGTTCTTC. Protein: CASSPTRTSGNNEQFF.